Below, 21 T cell receptor beta chains from the same sample are listed, as sequenced in a study of T cells after yellow fever vaccination. TCRdb independently ran MiXCR on the 5' RACE reads; one entry per CDR3 protein. This repertoire shows 300,000 to 400,000 distinct CDR3 sequences, about 6.2% found once; its top ten account for over 12%. This specimen consisted of PBMCs, obtained 5 days after the yellow fever booster vaccination. These TCRs come from a man aged 25 to 40 who received the YFV17D yellow fever vaccine.

The sample holds a few counts of this clonotype. The CDR3 loop reads CASSRLAGIPGELFF. The CDR3 DNA follows: TGTGCCAGCAGCCGACTAGCGGGAATCCCCGGGGAGCTGTTTTTT. The rearrangement links TRBV7-3 to TRBJ2-2, with TRBD2 matching over 11 bases. The CDR3 spans 15 residues. In germline, CDR1 is SGHTA, CDR2 FQGTGA. J lost 6 bases, V lost 5 bases, and 5 bases had no gene match.

This clonotype came up once. A much more abundant neighbour one base away suggests this may be a read error. The genes are TRBV5-4 and TRBJ2-1; D may be TRBD1 or TRBD2 (5 bases each). The V end was cut by 2 bases, the J end by 6 bases, with 6 bases between. CDR3 length equals 12 residues. CDR1 is SGHNT, CDR2 YYREEE, per germline (reference sequence). CDR3 region: CASSFGANEQFF. The CDR3 DNA sequence: TGTGCCAGCAGCTTCGGGGCCAATGAGCAGTTCTTC.

This clonotype has ten or more counts. The J gene is TRBJ2-1, the V gene TRBV24-1, with TRBD2 matching 10 bases. V lost 2 bases and J lost 5; bases outside the gene matches: 5. Per germline, CDR1 KGHDR and CDR2 SFDVKD. CDR3 length: 16 residues. This CDR3 reads CATSDSGTSENNEQFF. The DNA of the CDR3 is TGTGCCACCAGTGATTCGGGGACTAGCGAAAACAATGAGCAGTTCTTC.

This clonotype was seen a few times. The V and J genes are TRBV28 and TRBJ2-7, with TRBD1 matching 9 bases. The CDR3 is made up of 15 amino acids. The J segment lost 3 bases and the V segment lost 8 bases, leaving 11 bases of the junction unmatched. The V gene's germline CDR1 is MDHEN and CDR2 SYDVKM. The CDR3 sequence is CASSYSGTGYYEQYF. In DNA form, the CDR3 reads TGTGCCAGCTCCTACTCCGGGACAGGGTACTACGAGCAGTACTTC.

The gene calls are TRBV6-2 or TRBV6-3 and TRBJ2-5, with 11 bases aligning to TRBD2. Unmatched junction bases numbered 8, after V lost 6 bases and J lost 5 bases. The CDR3 sequence is 15 residues long. Germline CDR1 reads MNHEY; CDR2 reads SVGEGT. CDR3 sequence: CASRIAGGPRETQYF. The CDR3 nucleotides read TGTGCCAGCAGGATAGCGGGAGGGCCCAGGGAGACCCAGTACTTC.

This clonotype was observed at least ten times. V and J are TRBV27 and TRBJ2-1, with 9 bases fitting TRBD1. V was pared by 6 bases and J by 1 base, with 4 bases of the junction left unmatched. The CDR3 is 15 amino acids. Germline values: CDR1 MNHEY, CDR2 SMNVEV (reference sequence). CDR3 nucleotides: TGTGCCAGCAGAACCGGGACAGGGTCCTACAATGAGCAGTTCTTC. Translation gives CASRTGTGSYNEQFF.

This clonotype was counted between two and nine times. The rearrangement joins TRBV20-1 to TRBJ2-5, with 9 bases identical to TRBD1. Germline CDR1 reads DFQATT; CDR2 reads SNEGSKA (reference sequence). The CDR3 loop spans 17 amino acids. V lost 0 bases, J lost 2 bases, and 10 bases stayed unmatched. The CDR3 sequence: CSARDLKWTGEQETQYF. Written as DNA, the CDR3 is TGCAGTGCTAGAGATCTAAAGTGGACAGGGGAACAAGAGACCCAGTACTTC.

This clonotype appeared a few times. The CDR3 sequence is CAWSPGQGHQPQHF. The DNA of the CDR3 is TGTGCCTGGAGCCCGGGACAGGGCCATCAGCCCCAGCATTTT. The J gene is TRBJ1-5, the V gene TRBV30; TRBD1 matches 9 bases. V was clipped by 3 bases and J by 5 bases; unmatched bases: 5. The CDR3 length is 14 residues. CDR1 is GTSNPN and CDR2 is SVGIG in the germline V gene (reference sequence). Full variable domain (rest looked up from reference TRBV30 and TRBJ1-5): SQTIHQWPATLVQPVGSPLSLECTVEGTSNPNLYWYRQAAGRGLQLLFYSVGIGQISSEVPQNLSASRPQDRQFILSSKKLLLSDSGFYLCAWSPGQGHQPQHFGDGTRLSIL.

This clonotype was seen only a few times. The gene calls are TRBV7-9 and TRBJ2-1; 7 positions agree with TRBD2. The CDR3 length is 17 residues. In germline, CDR1 is SEHNR, CDR2 FQNEAQ (reference sequence). J was trimmed by 4 bases and V by 5 bases; bases with no gene match: 14. The CDR3 protein is CASSPEMGRESYNEQFF. CDR3 DNA sequence: TGTGCCAGCAGCCCCGAAATGGGGCGGGAGTCTTACAATGAGCAGTTCTTC.

In its sample, this clonotype was seen many times. The CDR3 bases are TGTGCCAGCTCACAACAGGGGACGGAGGGCAATGAGCAGTTCTTC. Its translation is CASSQQGTEGNEQFF. The V and J genes are TRBV18 and TRBJ2-1; a weak D match, TRBD1 (7 bases). Deletions cut 4 bases from V and 6 bases from J, with 16 bases between. CDR1 and CDR2 from the germline V gene are KGHSH and LQKENI. The CDR3 is 15 residues long.

This clonotype was observed a few times. This chain links TRBV20-1 with TRBJ2-3, with 11 bases identical to TRBD1. CDR3 size: 16 residues. V lost 6 bases to trimming and J lost 4 bases; unmatched junction nucleotides: 12. Germline values: CDR1 DFQATT, CDR2 SNEGSKA (reference sequence). This CDR3 is CSAGALGQGVSDTQYF. Written as DNA, the CDR3 is TGCAGTGCCGGTGCCCTGGGACAGGGGGTCTCAGATACGCAGTATTTT.

This clonotype was observed many times. The chain uses TRBV7-2 and TRBJ2-5; 11 bases are shared with TRBD1. In germline, CDR1 is SGHTA, CDR2 FQGNSA. The V and J ends lost 4 bases and 3 bases, in that order; junction bases with no gene match: 10. The CDR3 spans 17 residues. CDR3 amino acids: CASSSRTGGMVEETQYF. CDR3 nucleotide sequence: TGTGCCAGCAGCTCACGGACAGGGGGCATGGTCGAAGAGACCCAGTACTTC.

This clonotype was seen only a few times. V usage is TRBV7-8 and J usage is TRBJ2-1; D perhaps matches TRBD2 (5 bases). Germline assignment: CDR1 SGHVS and CDR2 FQNEAQ. Between the trimmed V and J ends, which lost 1 base and 3 bases, there was a span of 13 bases. CDR3 size: 16 residues. Here the CDR3 reads CASSLGLADFYNEQFF. As DNA, the CDR3 is TGTGCCAGCAGCTTAGGGCTAGCTGATTTCTACAATGAGCAGTTCTTC.

This clonotype was seen more than once but under ten times. This chain uses TRBV5-8 with TRBJ2-2; the match to TRBD2 covers 7 bases. The CDR3 loop spans 15 amino acids. In germline, CDR1 is SGHTS, CDR2 YDEGEE. Trimming took 4 bases from V and 5 from J; bases not matched to a gene: 8. The CDR3 DNA reads as TGTGCCAGCAGCAAGGGACTACCATTGACCGGGGAGCTGTTTTTT. Protein product: CASSKGLPLTGELFF.

As regards this clonotype: An end of the junction differs from the germline gene, which may be a read error. The rearrangement links TRBV6-2 or TRBV6-3 to TRBJ2-3, with unresolved D. Germline CDR1 MNHEY, CDR2 SVGEGT. The CDR3 has 12 amino acids. CDR3 loop: CASSHSPDTQYF. The CDR3 DNA reads TGTGCCAGCAGTCACTCCCCAGATACGCAGTATTTT.

The sample holds a few counts of this clonotype. The rearrangement links TRBV20-1 to TRBJ2-1; 16 bases line up with TRBD2. The trim removed 5 bases at V and 9 bases at J, leaving 16 bases unmatched. The CDR3 runs to 18 residues. Per germline, CDR1 DFQATT and CDR2 SNEGSKA (reference sequence). This CDR3 is CSAPDGTGTSGRAPEQFF. The CDR3 DNA is TGCAGTGCTCCCGATGGGACCGGGACTAGCGGGAGGGCCCCTGAGCAGTTCTTC.

This clonotype was observed a handful of times. The chain carries TRBV29-1 and TRBJ2-3; the D gene could be TRBD1 or TRBD2 (5 bases each). Germline CDR1 is SQVTM and CDR2 is ANQGSEA. CDR3 size: 14 residues. V lost 0 bases to trimming and J lost 5 bases, with 12 bases between them. The DNA of the CDR3 is TGCAGCGTTGAAGATGACTTGGGGGAAGATACGCAGTATTTT. It encodes CSVEDDLGEDTQYF.

This clonotype was seen a few times. The rearrangement links TRBV4-3 to TRBJ2-5, with a weak D call TRBD1 (5 bases). This CDR3 region has 16 residues. V gave up 0 bases and J gave up 4 bases, with 15 bases separating them. Looked up from germline, CDR1 is LGHNA and CDR2 is YSLEER. The CDR3 DNA reads as TGCGCCAGCAGCCAAGAGGGGCCACAGGCTGGAGAGACCCAGTACTTC. Its translation: CASSQEGPQAGETQYF.

This chain joins TRBV29-1 and TRBJ1-3, with D possibly matching TRBD1 (6 bases). The V end was cut by 6 bases, the J end by 2 bases, with 17 bases between. The CDR3 length is 15 residues. Germline V gives CDR1 SQVTM, CDR2 ANQGSEA. The CDR3 sequence is CSVSFTGTTGNTIYF. The CDR3 region has the DNA TGCAGCGTCTCCTTCACAGGGACTACTGGAAACACCATATATTTT.

This chain links TRBV4-3 with TRBJ2-1, with TRBD2 identical over 11 bases. CDR1 is LGHNA and CDR2 is YSLEER in the germline V gene. Trimming cost V 2 bases and J 8 bases; bases outside gene matches: 11. The CDR3 extends over 17 amino acids. CDR3 sequence reads: CASSQFPLAGGNYEQFF. The CDR3 bases are TGCGCCAGCAGCCAATTCCCTCTAGCGGGAGGTAATTATGAGCAGTTCTTC.

This clonotype was counted many times. The chain is built from TRBV20-1 and TRBJ2-3, with a weak D call TRBD1 (6 bases). Germline CDR1 reads DFQATT; CDR2 reads SNEGSKA (reference sequence). This CDR3 contains 11 residues. The CDR3 nucleotides are TGCAGCGAACAGGGTCCAGATACGCAGTATTTT. It yields the protein CSEQGPDTQYF.